The T cell receptor beta chain described here comes from a study of T-cell reconstitution after alpha-beta-depleted transplantation in children. The CDR3 totals 16 residues. CDR1 and CDR2 (germline): MNHEY, SVGAGI. Trimming at V came to 4 bases and at J to 3 bases, leaving 8 bases not matched to a gene. Unique molecular identifiers were used in preparing the TCRbeta library. MiXCR, run by TCRdb on the PCR reads, gives a single entry per CDR3 protein. The sample lists fewer than 400,000 distinct CDR3 sequences, 20% occurring once. This clonotype appeared many times. The V call is TRBV6-5, the J call TRBJ2-3, with TRBD1 matching 9 bases. The sample here was PBMCs from the stem cell graft donor, taken from the stem cell graft. The receptor was isolated from a human donor who donated a stem cell graft to a child with acute myeloid leukemia. The CDR3 nucleotides are TGTGCCAGCAGTTTATCTCCGGGACAGGGAACAGATACGCAGTATTTT. Translating it yields CASSLSPGQGTDTQYF.